The 25 T cell receptor beta chains given below trace back to one sample, sequenced in a study of cytomegalovirus exposure and HLA in healthy donors (dated by TCRdb to 2015 to 2018). The receptor library was made with the immunoSEQ multiplex PCR assay. The multiplex PCR relied on a mix of 60 forward primers for TCR Vbeta segments and 13 reverse primers for TCR Jbeta segments. TCRdb obtained this table from immuneACCESS and retained in-frame rearrangements with V and J assigned. These tables miss some clones; where compared with another copy, unresolved V genes account for less than half of the shortfall, and the remainder is unexplained. The sample records about 200,000 clones, around 79% of which are singletons. Approximately 0.39% of the sample comes from the top ten. Sequencing was done on a sample of PBMCs. The receptor set was obtained from a male donor in good health and CMV-seropositive.

The V gene is TRBV5-1, the J gene TRBJ1-5; D is undetermined. This CDR3 spans 15 amino acids. CDR1 and CDR2 from the germline V gene are SGHRS and YFSETQ. Trimming removed 0 bases from V and 7 bases from J, with 14 bases in between. The CDR3 bases are TGCGCCAGCAGCTTGGCCGGGAGGGTAGGGCAGCCCCAGCATTTT. Translating gives CASSLAGRVGQPQHF.

With regard to this clone: One end of the junction does not line up with germline, which may come from a read error. The rearrangement uses TRBV28 and TRBJ2-7, with 10 bases matching TRBD2. Germline-derived CDR1 and CDR2 are MDHEN and SYDVKM. There are 12 residues in the CDR3. CDR3 region: CASNMPLAGVSF. The CDR3 region has the DNA TGTGCCAGCAACATGCCCCTAGCGGGGGTATCCTTC.

The rearrangement joins TRBV9 to TRBJ2-3, with D tentatively TRBD1 (6 bases). Germline V gene sequence: CDR1 SGDLS, CDR2 YYNGEE. This CDR3 has 16 amino acids. V was clipped by 4 bases and J by 5 bases, with 20 bases between them. The CDR3 spells CASSTYSGTLKDTQYF. The DNA of the CDR3 is TGTGCCAGCAGCACTTATTCCGGGACATTAAAAGATACGCAGTATTTT. Based on the CDR3 plus reference TRBV9 and TRBJ2-3, the full variable domain is DSGVTQTPKHLITATGQRVTLRCSPRSGDLSVYWYQQSLDQGLQFLIQYYNGEERAKGNILERFSAQQFPDLHSELNLSSLELGDSALYFCASSTYSGTLKDTQYFGPGTRLTVL.

In its sample, this clone was seen once. The chain couples TRBV5-4 to TRBJ2-3; 10 bases fit TRBD1. V dropped 4 bases and J dropped 9; count of bases not matched to a gene: 5. This CDR3 is built from 13 residues. Germline loops: CDR1 SGHNT, CDR2 YYREEE (reference sequence). CDR3 bases: TGTGCCAGCAGCCCCCCGACAGGGGGCACGCAGTATTTT. Encoded protein: CASSPPTGGTQYF.

V gene TRBV7-8 combines with J gene TRBJ1-2; weak D call: TRBD1 (5 bases). The CDR3 spans 15 residues. With 2 bases removed from V and 6 bases from J, the gap between germline ends came to 16 bases. Germline V gene sequence: CDR1 SGHVS, CDR2 FQNEAQ. CDR3 amino acids: CASSLRGPSGDGYTF. The CDR3 DNA follows: TGTGCCAGCAGCTTAAGGGGTCCGTCTGGAGATGGCTACACCTTC.

On this clone itself: The same CDR3 is also encoded by other DNA sequences in this sample. The chain joins TRBV18 to TRBJ2-2, with D perhaps TRBD1 (6 bases). This CDR3 contains 15 residues. CDR1 is KGHSH and CDR2 is LQKENI in the germline V gene. V lost 3 bases, J lost 0 bases, and 8 bases lay in between. CDR3 sequence reads: CASSPGQPNTGELFF. The CDR3 DNA is TGTGCCAGCTCACCTGGACAGCCGAACACCGGGGAGCTGTTTTTT. Full variable domain (missing parts from reference TRBV18 and TRBJ2-2): NAGVMQNPRHLVRRRGQEARLRCSPMKGHSHVYWYRQLPEEGLKFMVYLQKENIIDESGMPKERFSAEFPKEGPSILRIQQVVRGDSAAYFCASSPGQPNTGELFFGEGSRLTVL.

CDR3 sequence: CASKGGLEQFF. The CDR3 DNA is TGTGCCAGTAAAGGGGGCCTCGAGCAGTTCTTC. The chain has TRBV19 and TRBJ2-1, with 7 bases that match TRBD1. V trimming: 7 bases; J trimming: 10 bases; junction bases outside the gene matches: 4. Germline V gene data show CDR1 as LNHDA and CDR2 as SQIVND (reference sequence). The CDR3 has 11 residues. Full variable domain (rest looked up from reference TRBV19 and TRBJ2-1): DGGITQSPKYLFRKEGQNVTLSCEQNLNHDAMYWYRQDPGQGLRLIYYSQIVNDFQKGDIAEGYSVSREKKESFPLTVTSAQKNPTAFYLCASKGGLEQFFGPGTRLTVL.

The rearrangement links TRBV10-3 to TRBJ2-7, with TRBD1 matching 9 bases. V lost 5 bases and J lost 7; bases outside the gene matches: 3. The V gene's germline CDR1 is ENHRY and CDR2 SYGVKD. The CDR3 has 12 amino acids. The CDR3 DNA reads as TGTGCCATCAGTATGGGACAGGGAGAGCAGTACTTC. This gives the protein CAISMGQGEQYF.

In its sample, this clone was seen once. The CDR3 coding sequence is TGTGCCAGCAGTGACGGACGGGGTCAAGCGAGCAATCAGCCCCAGCATTTT. It codes for CASSDGRGQASNQPQHF. The chain links TRBV2 to TRBJ1-5; D gene unclear. From germline, CDR1 is SNHLY and CDR2 FYNNEI. V was cut by 3 bases and J by 1 base, with 16 bases left in between. The CDR3 extends over 17 amino acids.

The rearrangement links TRBV29-1 to TRBJ1-2; possible D gene TRBD1, 6 bases. The germline V and J ends were trimmed by 6 bases and 4 bases, with 15 bases remaining between them. Germline assignment: CDR1 SQVTM and CDR2 ANQGSEA. This CDR3 has 13 residues. This CDR3 is CSVYEGHVYGYTF. The CDR3, as DNA: TGCAGCGTCTACGAGGGACATGTCTATGGCTACACCTTC.

For the CDR3, the DNA is TGTGCCAGCAGGAGTGGGGGACAGGGAGGCACTGAAGCTTTCTTT. Encoded protein: CASRSGGQGGTEAFF. The chain joins TRBV6-5 to TRBJ1-1, with 9 nucleotides matching TRBD1. Germline loops: CDR1 MNHEY, CDR2 SVGAGI. With V trimmed by 6 bases and J by 4 bases, 9 bases remained unmatched. The CDR3 consists of 15 residues.

The chain recombines TRBV28 with TRBJ1-3; D uncertain. The CDR3 has 16 residues. V lost 3 bases and J lost 2, with 14 bases in between. Germline CDR1 and CDR2: MDHEN and SYDVKM. CDR3 in DNA: TGTGCCAGCAGTTTTGGGCCCCTCGGCGCTGGAAACACCATATATTTT. It encodes CASSFGPLGAGNTIYF.

The V gene is TRBV9, the J gene TRBJ2-3; TRBD2 aligns across 9 bases. Germline V gene data show CDR1 as SGDLS and CDR2 as YYNGEE. The CDR3 has 14 amino acids. With V trimmed by 0 bases and J by 4 bases, 0 bases remained unmatched. The CDR3 loop is CASSVGGGADTQYF. CDR3 in DNA: TGTGCCAGCAGCGTAGGCGGGGGGGCAGATACGCAGTATTTT.

J is TRBJ2-5 and V is TRBV27; tentative D call: TRBD2 (5 bases). Germline V gene sequence: CDR1 MNHEY, CDR2 SMNVEV (reference sequence). Between the trimmed V and J ends, which lost 6 bases and 2 bases, there was a span of 16 bases. The length of the CDR3 is 15 residues. CDR3 in DNA: TGTGCCAGCAGCCCTCGACGGGGTAATCAAGAGACCCAGTACTTC. This gives the protein CASSPRRGNQETQYF.

This sequence joins TRBV28 and TRBJ2-7; 9 nucleotides align to TRBD2. V dropped 5 bases and J dropped 0; count of bases not matched to a gene: 5. This CDR3 has 15 residues. CDR1 is MDHEN and CDR2 is SYDVKM in the germline V gene. CDR3 DNA sequence: TGTGCCAGCAGTCATCTAGCGGGGATCTCCTACGAGCAGTACTTC. The encoded protein is CASSHLAGISYEQYF.

V and J are TRBV18 and TRBJ1-2; D may be TRBD1 (5 bases). V was shortened by 2 bases and J by 6 bases, with 13 bases between the two germline ends. The CDR3 contains 14 residues. Germline V lookup: CDR1 KGHSH, CDR2 LQKENI. The CDR3 loop reads CASSPSRGGDGYTF. As DNA, the CDR3 is TGTGCCAGCTCACCATCGAGGGGAGGGGATGGCTACACCTTC.

V and J are TRBV2 and TRBJ2-7; 10 nucleotides agree with TRBD1. CDR1 and CDR2 (germline): SNHLY, FYNNEI. The CDR3 runs to 17 residues. The J segment lost 0 bases and the V segment lost 1 base, leaving 6 bases of the junction unmatched. CDR3 bases: TGTGCCAGCAGTGAAGTTGGACGGACAGGGGGCTCCTACGAGCAGTACTTC. As protein: CASSEVGRTGGSYEQYF. The complete variable domain, with remaining parts taken from reference TRBV2 and TRBJ2-7, reads EPEVTQTPSHQVTQMGQEVILRCVPISNHLYFYWYRQILGQKVEFLVSFYNNEISEKSEIFDDQFSVERPDGSNFTLKIRSTKLEDSAMYFCASSEVGRTGGSYEQYFGPGTRLTVT.

V gene TRBV9 combines with J gene TRBJ1-2; perhaps TRBD1 as D (5 bases). Germline V CDR1 and CDR2: SGDLS, YYNGEE. The CDR3 runs to 15 residues. Trimming cost V 2 bases and J 0 bases, with 11 bases left between them. The CDR3, as DNA: TGTGCCAGCAGCGTTGGGGCCAGTTCTAACTATGGCTACACCTTC. Translation gives CASSVGASSNYGYTF.

J is TRBJ2-7 and V is TRBV19; the match to TRBD1 covers 9 bases. Germline assignment: CDR1 LNHDA and CDR2 SQIVND (reference sequence). The CDR3 has 17 amino acids. With V trimmed by 4 bases and J by 2 bases, 12 bases remained unmatched. In DNA, the CDR3 is TGTGCCAGTAGTAGAGGGACAGGGCTTGCGAGGGCCTACGAGCAGTACTTC. Amino acids: CASSRGTGLARAYEQYF.

Turning to this clone: The junction departs from the called germline gene at one end, perhaps through a read error. At the DNA level, this CDR3 is encoded by other sequences in the same sample as well. DNA for the CDR3: TGTGCCACCCAAGCGGGGGCAGGCGATACACAGTATTTT. Residues: CATQAGAGDTQYF. The chain uses TRBV6-5 and TRBJ2-3; 8 nucleotides agree with TRBD2. The CDR3 consists of 13 residues. Germline assignment: CDR1 MNHEY and CDR2 SVGAGI.

V is TRBV2 and J is TRBJ1-5; TRBD1 might be the D (6 bases). Looked up from germline, CDR1 is SNHLY and CDR2 is FYNNEI. The CDR3 is made up of 14 amino acids. V was trimmed by 6 bases and J by 11 bases, leaving 20 bases between them. For the CDR3, the DNA is TGTGCCAGCAGGAAAACAGGGACGGACGGGACCCAGCATTTT. Translation gives CASRKTGTDGTQHF.

V and J are TRBV2 and TRBJ1-2; D is ambiguous. Trimming removed 6 bases at V and 4 bases at J, with 3 bases between. The CDR3 loop spans 10 amino acids. Germline V lookup: CDR1 SNHLY, CDR2 FYNNEI. The DNA for the CDR3 is TGTGCCAGCAGCGTCTATGGCTACACCTTC. It is translated as CASSVYGYTF.

The chain uses TRBV29-1 and TRBJ2-7, with 9 bases fitting TRBD2. The ends lost 2 bases at V and 2 bases at J; junction bases unmatched: 4. This CDR3 spans 14 amino acids. CDR1 and CDR2 (germline): SQVTM, ANQGSEA. This chain's CDR3 is CSVEMAGGPYEQYF. CDR3 nucleotides: TGCAGCGTTGAAATGGCGGGAGGGCCCTACGAGCAGTACTTC.

In its sample, this clone was seen a few times. The V and J genes are TRBV9 and TRBJ2-3, with a tentative D call TRBD2 (7 bases). Trimming pared 0 bases from V and 7 bases from J, leaving 15 bases between. CDR3 length equals 15 residues. CDR1 SGDLS and CDR2 YYNGEE come from the germline V gene. The CDR3 nucleotides are TGTGCCAGCAGCGTAGAAGGGGGGGTGACTAATACGCAGTATTTT. Translating it yields CASSVEGGVTNTQYF.

This clone showed up just once. The chain recombines TRBV4-3 with TRBJ2-5, with 8 bases identical to TRBD1. The J call may not be correct, given that the DNA end is closer to TRBJ2-7. Germline V gives CDR1 LGHNA, CDR2 YSLEER. The CDR3 runs 17 residues. CDR3 coding DNA: TGCGCCAGCAGCCAAGACCTGACAGGGGCGGAGGGGTACGAGCAGTACTTC. Its protein is CASSQDLTGAEGYEQYF.